The TCR beta chain under discussion was sequenced for a study of Graves' ophthalmopathy and Graves' hyperthyroidism. Overall study findings and caveats: The 13-signature model separated ophthalmopathy from stable hyperthyroidism at 85% to 90% sensitivity and roughly 81% specificity. Blood samples also showed most expanded thyroid clonotypes exceeding 0.001 frequency.

Amplifying from RNA transcripts, the study obtained TCR beta CDR3 regions. Amplification began with first-round RT-PCR using HTBI primers, then second-round multiplex PCR was performed. A single record per CDR3 protein comes from TCRdb applying MiXCR to the multiplex PCR reads. The data contain some 400,000 distinct CDR3 sequences, around 17% of them singletons. All donors with ophthalmopathy were recorded as having moderate-to-severe activity, CAS ≥3, NOSPECS ≥4 and a duration under 3 months. This clonotype appeared many times. The antigen remains undetermined. This CDR3 spans 14 amino acids. Per the germline V gene, CDR1 is DFQATT and CDR2 is SNEGSKA (reference sequence). The junction had 4 bases not matched to a gene; V was cut back by 3 bases and J by 4 bases.

The TCR originated in a woman aged 18-29 years with Graves' ophthalmopathy. The chain couples TRBV20-1 to TRBJ2-2, with 8 bases identical to TRBD2. The specimen sequenced was peripheral blood. Written as DNA, the CDR3 is TGCAGTGCTAGTGGGACTAGGGCCACCGGGGAGCTGTTTTTT. Its protein product is CSASGTRATGELFF.